These T cell receptor beta chains were read from a single sample in a study of cytomegalovirus exposure and HLA in healthy donors. The protocol was immunoSEQ multiplex PCR, while the TCRdb copy is restricted to in-frame clones and leaves out a portion. Of about 110,000 clones in the sample, 88% were seen once. What was sequenced was PBMCs. These receptors all stem from a woman younger than 30 in good health and CMV-seropositive. Each CDR3 is given with its conserved first and last residue. The D gene is left open where the match is weak. The size field is filled for only some rows; it gives once, few, many or a size class.

J gene: TRBJ2-5; D gene: .; clone size: .; V gene: TRBV15; CDR3 protein: CATSRDPGYQETQYF; CDR3 DNA: TGTGCCACCAGCAGAGATCCCGGGTACCAAGAGACCCAGTACTTC
J gene: TRBJ1-1; D gene: TRBD1; clone size: .; V gene: TRBV9; CDR3 protein: CASSGGQGFTEAFF; CDR3 DNA: TGTGCCAGCAGCGGGGGACAGGGGTTCACTGAAGCTTTCTTT
J gene: TRBJ2-5; D gene: .; clone size: .; V gene: TRBV15; CDR3 protein: CATSRGDGEEGETQYF; CDR3 DNA: TGTGCCACCAGCAGAGGAGACGGAGAAGAGGGAGAGACCCAGTACTTC
J gene: TRBJ1-3; D gene: .; clone size: .; V gene: TRBV4-1; CDR3 protein: CATRTVPGLSGNTIYF; CDR3 DNA: TGCGCCACAAGGACAGTTCCGGGGCTCTCTGGAAACACCATATATTTT
J gene: TRBJ2-3; D gene: .; clone size: .; V gene: TRBV7-3; CDR3 protein: CASSQGLDTQYF; CDR3 DNA: TGTGCCAGCAGCCAGGGACTTGATACGCAGTATTTT
J gene: TRBJ2-3; D gene: .; clone size: .; V gene: TRBV2; CDR3 protein: CASSKDSLTTDMQYF; CDR3 DNA: TGTGCCAGCAGTAAGGACAGCCTGACGACAGATATGCAGTATTTT
J gene: TRBJ1-1; D gene: .; clone size: .; V gene: TRBV28; CDR3 protein: CASSLIGTPNEAFF; CDR3 DNA: TGTGCCAGCAGTTTAATCGGGACACCCAACGAAGCTTTCTTT
J gene: TRBJ2-1; D gene: TRBD1; clone size: .; V gene: TRBV4-1; CDR3 protein: CASSLAGQGAPGSYNEQFF; CDR3 DNA: TGCGCCAGCAGCCTCGCTGGACAGGGGGCCCCTGGCTCCTACAATGAGCAGTTCTTC
J gene: TRBJ1-6; D gene: TRBD1; clone size: .; V gene: TRBV27; CDR3 protein: CASSLGTGYSPLHF; CDR3 DNA: TGTGCCAGCAGTTTGGGGACAGGGTATTCACCCCTCCACTTT
J gene: TRBJ2-5; D gene: TRBD2; clone size: .; V gene: TRBV7-9; CDR3 protein: CASSPLGWNGGGAVGTQYF; CDR3 DNA: TGTGCCAGCAGCCCCCTGGGATGGAACGGGGGGGGCGCCGTGGGGACCCAGTACTTC
J gene: TRBJ1-6; D gene: .; clone size: .; V gene: TRBV11-2; CDR3 protein: CASSLYAGANSPLHF; CDR3 DNA: TGTGCCAGCAGCTTATACGCAGGGGCTAATTCACCCCTCCACTTT
J gene: TRBJ1-3; D gene: TRBD1; clone size: .; V gene: TRBV4-1; CDR3 protein: CASSQEDRAGNTIYF; CDR3 DNA: TGCGCCAGCAGCCAAGAGGACAGGGCTGGAAACACCATATATTTT
J gene: TRBJ1-2; D gene: TRBD1; clone size: .; V gene: TRBV30; CDR3 protein: CAWRTGPVTLWGQGAWRGYTF; CDR3 DNA: TGTGCCTGGAGGACAGGGCCTGTAACATTGTGGGGACAGGGGGCCTGGCGAGGCTACACCTTC
J gene: TRBJ1-5; D gene: TRBD1; clone size: .; V gene: TRBV9; CDR3 protein: CASSAGTGANPQPQHF; CDR3 DNA: TGTGCCAGCAGCGCCGGGACAGGAGCCAATCCGCAGCCCCAGCATTTT
J gene: TRBJ2-3; D gene: .; clone size: .; V gene: TRBV25-1; CDR3 protein: CASSERGRGTDTQYF; CDR3 DNA: TGTGCCAGCAGTGAAAGGGGCAGGGGCACAGATACGCAGTATTTT
J gene: TRBJ1-4; D gene: .; clone size: .; V gene: TRBV28; CDR3 protein: CASSLPWATNEKLFF; CDR3 DNA: TGTGCCAGCAGTCTCCCCTGGGCTACTAATGAAAAACTGTTTTTT
J gene: TRBJ2-4; D gene: .; clone size: .; V gene: TRBV28; CDR3 protein: CASSKQVKNIQYF; CDR3 DNA: TGTGCCAGCTCAAAACAGGTCAAAAACATTCAGTACTTC
J gene: TRBJ2-7; D gene: TRBD2; clone size: .; V gene: TRBV7-2; CDR3 protein: CASSRGLDYEQYF; CDR3 DNA: TGTGCCAGCAGCCGGGGACTAGACTACGAGCAGTACTTC
J gene: TRBJ1-2; D gene: .; clone size: .; V gene: TRBV9; CDR3 protein: CASSPGSYGYTF; CDR3 DNA: TGTGCCAGCAGCCCCGGTAGCTATGGCTACACCTTC
J gene: TRBJ2-6; D gene: .; clone size: .; V gene: TRBV10-3; CDR3 protein: CAISERGPTRGANVLTF; CDR3 DNA: TGTGCCATCAGTGAACGCGGCCCTACGAGGGGGGCCAACGTCCTGACTTTC
J gene: TRBJ1-5; D gene: TRBD1; clone size: .; V gene: TRBV7-2; CDR3 protein: CASSFSRDRGGNQPQHF; CDR3 DNA: TGTGCCAGCAGCTTTTCCCGGGACAGGGGGGGCAATCAGCCCCAGCATTTT
J gene: TRBJ1-1; D gene: .; clone size: .; V gene: TRBV19; CDR3 protein: CASSISSQLNTEAFF; CDR3 DNA: TGTGCCAGTAGTATTAGTTCCCAACTGAACACTGAAGCTTTCTTT
J gene: TRBJ1-4; D gene: .; clone size: .; V gene: TRBV6-5; CDR3 protein: CASSFSGREIEKLFF; CDR3 DNA: TGTGCCAGCAGTTTCTCGGGACGGGAGATTGAAAAACTGTTTTTT
J gene: TRBJ1-6; D gene: .; clone size: .; V gene: TRBV2; CDR3 protein: CASSVQGTINSPLHF; CDR3 DNA: TGTGCCAGCAGTGTCCAGGGGACAATTAATTCACCCCTCCACTTT
J gene: TRBJ1-4; D gene: .; clone size: .; V gene: TRBV11-2; CDR3 protein: CASRPAGREEKLFF; CDR3 DNA: TGTGCCAGCAGACCCGCAGGGAGGGAAGAAAAACTGTTTTTT
J gene: TRBJ2-1; D gene: TRBD1; clone size: .; V gene: TRBV2; CDR3 protein: CASSGPSTGTGRNEQFF; CDR3 DNA: TGTGCCAGCAGTGGTCCGTCAACCGGGACAGGGCGGAATGAGCAGTTCTTC
J gene: TRBJ1-5; D gene: .; clone size: .; V gene: TRBV7-6; CDR3 protein: CASSLGGTYQPQHF; CDR3 DNA: TGTGCCAGCAGCCTGGGGGGGACTTATCAGCCCCAGCATTTT
J gene: TRBJ2-4; D gene: TRBD2; clone size: .; V gene: TRBV28; CDR3 protein: CASSLGLAAAKNIQYF; CDR3 DNA: TGTGCCAGCAGTCTGGGACTAGCGGCTGCCAAAAACATTCAGTACTTC
J gene: TRBJ1-6; D gene: TRBD1; clone size: .; V gene: TRBV6-1; CDR3 protein: CASSEEGGQGGSPLHF; CDR3 DNA: TGTGCCAGCAGTGAAGAAGGGGGCCAGGGGGGCTCACCCCTCCACTTT
J gene: TRBJ2-3; D gene: TRBD1; clone size: .; V gene: TRBV18; CDR3 protein: CASSPPIDRRQGFTDTQYF; CDR3 DNA: TGTGCCAGCTCACCACCGATAGACCGGCGACAGGGTTTCACAGATACGCAGTATTTT
J gene: TRBJ1-1; D gene: .; clone size: .; V gene: TRBV29-1; CDR3 protein: CSVGVTEAFF; CDR3 DNA: TGCAGCGTTGGCGTGACTGAAGCTTTCTTT
J gene: TRBJ1-3; D gene: .; clone size: .; V gene: TRBV4-3; CDR3 protein: CASSRTTDSLRDTIYF; CDR3 DNA: TGCGCCAGCAGCCGCACCACGGACAGCCTTCGGGACACCATATATTTT
J gene: TRBJ1-1; D gene: .; clone size: .; V gene: TRBV5-4; CDR3 protein: CASSLPGGPEAFF; CDR3 DNA: TGTGCCAGCAGCCTCCCTGGTGGGCCTGAAGCTTTCTTT
J gene: TRBJ2-3; D gene: TRBD1; clone size: once; V gene: TRBV9; CDR3 protein: CASSVGSGGTRDTQYF; CDR3 DNA: TGTGCCAGCAGCGTAGGGTCAGGGGGAACGAGAGATACGCAGTATTTT
J gene: TRBJ2-7; D gene: TRBD1; clone size: few; V gene: TRBV18; CDR3 protein: CASSSTGVYEQYF; CDR3 DNA: TGTGCCAGCTCATCGACAGGGGTCTACGAGCAGTACTTC
J gene: TRBJ2-5; D gene: .; clone size: .; V gene: TRBV4-1; CDR3 protein: CASSQDGGGRETQYF; CDR3 DNA: TGCGCCAGCAGCCAAGATGGAGGGGGCCGAGAGACCCAGTACTTC
J gene: TRBJ2-6; D gene: .; clone size: .; V gene: TRBV28; CDR3 protein: CASSLLGPGANVLTF; CDR3 DNA: TGTGCCAGCAGTTTATTGGGGCCTGGGGCCAACGTCCTGACTTTC
J gene: TRBJ1-4; D gene: .; clone size: .; V gene: TRBV4-1; CDR3 protein: CASSDWGRSANEKLFF; CDR3 DNA: TGCGCCAGCAGCGATTGGGGGCGGTCTGCTAATGAAAAACTGTTTTTT
J gene: TRBJ1-5; D gene: TRBD1; clone size: .; V gene: TRBV19; CDR3 protein: CASSVTFRTGGGWSNQPQHF; CDR3 DNA: TGTGCCAGTAGTGTTACCTTCCGGACAGGGGGCGGATGGAGCAATCAGCCCCAGCATTTT
J gene: TRBJ1-1; D gene: TRBD1; clone size: .; V gene: TRBV10-1; CDR3 protein: CASRIDWGQGRSEAFF; CDR3 DNA: TGCGCCAGCAGAATCGACTGGGGACAGGGTCGATCTGAAGCTTTCTTT
J gene: TRBJ2-3; D gene: .; clone size: .; V gene: TRBV11-3; CDR3 protein: CASSPRGGVADTQYF; CDR3 DNA: TGTGCCAGCAGCCCCAGAGGGGGGGTCGCAGATACGCAGTATTTT
J gene: TRBJ1-2; D gene: TRBD1; clone size: few; V gene: TRBV7-6; CDR3 protein: CASSLETGDNYGYTF; CDR3 DNA: TGTGCCAGCAGCTTAGAGACAGGGGATAACTATGGCTACACCTTC
J gene: TRBJ2-3; D gene: .; clone size: once; V gene: TRBV5-5; CDR3 protein: CASSLVGGASTDTQYF; CDR3 DNA: TGTGCCAGCAGCTTGGTTGGCGGGGCGAGCACAGATACGCAGTATTTT
J gene: TRBJ1-4; D gene: .; clone size: .; V gene: TRBV4-1; CDR3 protein: CASSQVTSNEKLFF; CDR3 DNA: TGCGCCAGCAGCCAAGTGACAAGTAATGAAAAACTGTTTTTT
J gene: TRBJ1-2; D gene: .; clone size: .; V gene: TRBV14; CDR3 protein: CASSQNGGYGYTF; CDR3 DNA: TGTGCCAGCAGCCAAAACGGAGGGTACGGCTACACCTTC
J gene: TRBJ1-5; D gene: .; clone size: .; V gene: TRBV13; CDR3 protein: CASSLGRQGGGNQPQHF; CDR3 DNA: TGTGCCAGCAGCTTAGGCCGGCAGGGAGGGGGCAATCAGCCCCAGCATTTT
J gene: TRBJ2-5; D gene: TRBD1; clone size: .; V gene: TRBV10-3; CDR3 protein: CAIGGQGVGETQYF; CDR3 DNA: TGTGCCATCGGGGGACAGGGGGTAGGAGAGACCCAGTACTTC
J gene: TRBJ2-7; D gene: .; clone size: .; V gene: TRBV29-1; CDR3 protein: CSVKEGSSYEQYF; CDR3 DNA: TGCAGCGTGAAGGAAGGGAGCTCCTACGAGCAGTACTTC
J gene: TRBJ2-7; D gene: .; clone size: .; V gene: TRBV10-2; CDR3 protein: CASSEVGHEQYF; CDR3 DNA: TGCGCCAGCAGTGAGGTGGGCCACGAGCAGTACTTC
J gene: TRBJ2-1; D gene: .; clone size: .; V gene: TRBV4-3; CDR3 protein: CASSRGQYNEQFF; CDR3 DNA: TGCGCCAGCAGCCGTGGACAGTACAATGAGCAGTTCTTC
J gene: TRBJ2-1; D gene: TRBD2; clone size: once; V gene: TRBV6-1; CDR3 protein: CASSEIAGAGNEQFF; CDR3 DNA: TGTGCCAGCAGTGAAATAGCGGGGGCAGGCAATGAGCAGTTCTTC
J gene: TRBJ1-6; D gene: .; clone size: .; V gene: TRBV28; CDR3 protein: CASSYPLGPYNSPLHF; CDR3 DNA: TGTGCCAGCAGTTACCCCCTGGGCCCCTATAATTCACCCCTCCACTTT
J gene: TRBJ1-6; D gene: TRBD1; clone size: .; V gene: TRBV28; CDR3 protein: CASRNRGYYNSPLHF; CDR3 DNA: TGTGCCAGCAGAAACAGGGGTTACTATAATTCACCCCTCCACTTT
J gene: TRBJ2-1; D gene: .; clone size: .; V gene: TRBV11-2; CDR3 protein: CASSLARGAPNEQFF; CDR3 DNA: TGTGCCAGCAGCTTAGCCCGGGGGGCACCCAATGAGCAGTTCTTC
J gene: TRBJ1-5; D gene: .; clone size: once; V gene: TRBV27; CDR3 protein: CASSPVVNQPQHF; CDR3 DNA: TGTGCCAGCAGCCCAGTCGTCAATCAGCCCCAGCATTTT
J gene: TRBJ1-1; D gene: .; clone size: .; V gene: TRBV4-1; CDR3 protein: CASSQVETRGMNTEAFF; CDR3 DNA: TGCGCCAGCAGCCAAGTCGAAACAAGGGGGATGAACACTGAAGCTTTCTTT
J gene: TRBJ2-7; D gene: TRBD1; clone size: .; V gene: TRBV27; CDR3 protein: CASSLWGQGNEQYF; CDR3 DNA: TGTGCCAGCAGTTTATGGGGACAGGGGAACGAGCAGTACTTC
J gene: TRBJ2-7; D gene: TRBD1; clone size: .; V gene: TRBV28; CDR3 protein: CASSSLTGGEQYF; CDR3 DNA: TGTGCCAGCAGTTCTCTGACAGGGGGCGAGCAGTACTTC
J gene: TRBJ2-5; D gene: .; clone size: .; V gene: TRBV6-6; CDR3 protein: CASSHTGFPQETQYF; CDR3 DNA: TGTGCCAGCAGTCATACAGGGTTCCCCCAAGAGACCCAGTACTTC